A few counts support the clone carrying this TCR beta chain. Graves' hyperthyroidism was deemed stable given no ophthalmopathy progression within 18 months. Patients were aged 18 to 65, had disease duration under 2 months, and had newly diagnosed hyperthyroidism. This record belongs to a study of T cells in Graves' hyperthyroidism and ophthalmopathy. V dropped 3 bases and J dropped 0; count of bases not matched to a gene: 13. Germline V gene lookup returns CDR1 SGHAT and CDR2 FQNNGV. This CDR3 region has 20 residues. TCR beta CDR3 region amplification was performed from RNA transcripts. First-round RT-PCR targeting the TCR CDR3 was performed with the HTBI primer set. TCRdb re-called the multiplex PCR reads with MiXCR, one entry per CDR3 protein. This table holds hundreds of thousands of distinct CDR3 sequences, approximately 14% found once.

What was sequenced was blood. V gene TRBV11-2 combines with J gene TRBJ1-5; TRBD1 aligns across 11 bases. The TCR was taken from a woman aged 18-29 years with Graves' hyperthyroidism. In DNA form, the CDR3 reads TGTGCCAGCAGCTTCCCCCCCGGGACAGGGGGTCCGTATAGCAATCAGCCCCAGCATTTT. Residues: CASSFPPGTGGPYSNQPQHF.